This record covers a single T cell receptor (beta chain). The source of the sample is a study of T cell changes during pregnancy in multiple sclerosis. Here immunoSEQ multiplex PCR was the method, and the copy in TCRdb shows in-frame clones only, minus some. The data show 65,000 to 95,000 clones, 94% seen once. V lost 1 base and J lost 3, with 14 bases in between. Germline values: CDR1 SGHDT, CDR2 YYEEEE. The length of the CDR3 is 16 residues. This sequence joins TRBV5-6 and TRBJ1-5; D ambiguous. The sequences come from peripheral blood, collected in the second trimester of pregnancy. This clonotype was obtained from a female donor in good health, enrolled as a control in a pregnancy study. The CDR3 reads CASSLLGTATNQPQHF. Here the CDR3 DNA reads TGTGCCAGCAGCTTGTTGGGCACAGCCACCAATCAGCCCCAGCATTTT.